These T cell receptor beta chains were read from a single sample in a study of cytomegalovirus exposure and HLA in healthy donors. Assay used: immunoSEQ multiplex PCR; TCRdb lists only in-frame clones, some missing. This sample has about 240,000 clones, with about 85% found just once. The source material was PBMCs. Receptors originate from a girl under 10 years old in good health and CMV-seronegative. CDR3s include the opening cysteine and the closing phenylalanine or tryptophan. A D gene is named only where the DNA matches it firmly. Rows may omit the clone size; those that give it use once, few, many or a size class.

clone size	V gene	J gene	D gene	CDR3 DNA	CDR3 protein
-	TRBV19	TRBJ1-1	TRBD1	TGTGCCACCGGAGGACAGGGCGGGATGAACACTGAAGCTTTCTTT	CATGGQGGMNTEAFF
-	TRBV9	TRBJ2-3	TRBD2	TGTGCCAGCAGCCCCCCGGGACTAGGGGGTACAGATACGCAGTATTTT	CASSPPGLGGTDTQYF
-	TRBV11-2	TRBJ2-4	-	TGTGCCAGCAGCTTACCGACAGTCCCTCAGTACTTC	CASSLPTVPQYF
-	TRBV11-2	TRBJ2-2	-	TGTGCCAGCAGCTTAGAGCTGGGGCCCACCGGGGAGCTGTTTTTT	CASSLELGPTGELFF
-	TRBV5-6	TRBJ2-5	-	TGTGCCAGCAGCTCGTGGGGCGCCCAAGAGACCCAGTACTTC	CASSSWGAQETQYF
-	TRBV30	TRBJ1-6	-	TGTGCCTGGAGTAGACAGACGGCCGGTTCACCCCTCCACTTT	CAWSRQTAGSPLHF
-	TRBV6-5	TRBJ1-5	-	TGTGCCAGCAGTTTTCAGGAAAGGGGGCAGCCCCAGCATTTT	CASSFQERGQPQHF
-	TRBV5-4	TRBJ2-1	TRBD2	TGTGCCAGCAGCACACTAGCGGGGGGGCGGCGGAGTGAGCAGTTCTTC	CASSTLAGGRRSEQFF
few	TRBV29-1	TRBJ2-1	TRBD1	TGCAGCGTTGGTGACAGGGGGCGGGATGAGCAGTTCTTC	CSVGDRGRDEQFF
-	TRBV6-5	TRBJ1-2	-	TGTGCCAGCAGTGACAGTAAGGCTAACTATGGCTACACCTTC	CASSDSKANYGYTF
-	TRBV2	TRBJ2-7	-	TGTGCCTCCGCAGGGACTCTCTACGAGCAGTACTTC	CASAGTLYEQYF
-	TRBV12-5	TRBJ2-5	TRBD2	TGTGCTAGTGCCATTAGCGGGGGGCAAGAGACCCAGTACTTC	CASAISGGQETQYF
-	TRBV30	TRBJ2-1	TRBD1	TGTGCCTGGAATGCAGGGGGAATGTCCTACAATGAGCAGTTCTTC	CAWNAGGMSYNEQFF
-	TRBV27	TRBJ1-4	-	TGTGCCAGCAGCCCTGACAGGATTAATGAAAAACTGTTTTTT	CASSPDRINEKLFF
-	TRBV19	TRBJ2-1	TRBD2	TGTGCCAGTAGTATAGATGGCGGGAGGGGGAATGAGCAGTTCTTC	CASSIDGGRGNEQFF
-	TRBV7-9	TRBJ1-2	TRBD1	TGTGCCAGCAGCCGGACAGGGAACTATGGCTACACCTTC	CASSRTGNYGYTF
-	TRBV19	TRBJ2-3	-	TGTGCCAGTAGTATAGAAAGCCAACGGGTTAGCACAGATACGCAGTATTTT	CASSIESQRVSTDTQYF
-	TRBV27	TRBJ2-6	-	TGTGCCAGCACAACAGTGACACCATCTGGGGCCAACGTCCTGACTTTC	CASTTVTPSGANVLTF
-	TRBV5-4	TRBJ1-2	-	TGTGCCAGCAGCACCGACAGGTCCTTTGGCTACACCTTC	CASSTDRSFGYTF
-	TRBV18	TRBJ1-6	-	TGTGCCAGCTCACAGGGGGATTCACCCCTCCACTTT	CASSQGDSPLHF
-	TRBV5-1	TRBJ2-5	TRBD2	TGCGCCAGCAGTTGGGGACTAGCGGGACAAGAGACCCAGTACTTC	CASSWGLAGQETQYF
-	TRBV5-1	TRBJ1-1	-	TGCGCCAGCAGCTCCACAGGAATGGACACTGAAGCTTTCTTT	CASSSTGMDTEAFF
-	TRBV5-1	TRBJ2-5	-	TGCGCCAGCAGCTTGGTTCCGGGGGAGGAGACCCAGTACTTC	CASSLVPGEETQYF
-	TRBV5-1	TRBJ2-7	-	TGCGCCAGCAGCTTGGGACTAGTTTACGAGCAGTACTTC	CASSLGLVYEQYF
-	TRBV7-9	TRBJ1-2	-	TGTGCCAGCAGCTTTTACAGGGAATCAGACTATGGCTACACCTTC	CASSFYRESDYGYTF
-	TRBV7-9	TRBJ1-3	TRBD1	TGTGCCAGCAGCTTGGGACAGGGATTGATCTCTGGAAACACCATATATTTT	CASSLGQGLISGNTIYF
-	TRBV2	TRBJ1-5	TRBD1	TGTGCCAGCAGTGTTGGGGGACAGGTGGCTCAGCCCCAGCATTTT	CASSVGGQVAQPQHF
-	TRBV6-5	TRBJ2-7	-	TGTGCCAGCAGTTACGATCCGACGGGGGAGGCCTACGAGCAGTACTTC	CASSYDPTGEAYEQYF
-	TRBV7-9	TRBJ2-5	TRBD2	TGTGCCAGCAGCTTAGCGTTTGGGACTAGCGGGGGGTACCAAGAGACCCAGTACTTC	CASSLAFGTSGGYQETQYF
-	TRBV5-1	TRBJ2-2	-	TGCGCCAGCAACCGGGGTGATCAAACCGGGGAGCTGTTTTTT	CASNRGDQTGELFF
-	TRBV10-3	TRBJ2-2	-	TGTGCCATCAGTGGAAGGGGCGGGGCGCTGTTTTTT	CAISGRGGALFF
-	TRBV5-5	TRBJ2-2	-	TGTGCCAGCAGCCAAAACACCGGGGAGCTGTTTTTT	CASSQNTGELFF
-	TRBV6-1	TRBJ2-1	-	TGTGCCAGCAGTGAACCCCCGGAGAGAAGGGAGCAGTTCTTC	CASSEPPERREQFF
few	TRBV5-5	TRBJ1-4	-	TGTGCCAGCAGCTTGTCCCTGGAACAGACTAATGAAAAACTGTTTTTT	CASSLSLEQTNEKLFF
-	TRBV7-6	TRBJ2-4	TRBD1	TGTGCCAGCAGCCCGGACAGGGGGGAGGTCTTAGAAAGAAACATTCAGTACTTC	CASSPDRGEVLERNIQYF
-	TRBV5-6	TRBJ2-7	-	TGTGCCAGCAGGCCGGGGTCCCTCCCCTACGAGCAGTACTTC	CASRPGSLPYEQYF
-	TRBV10-2	TRBJ2-1	TRBD2	TGCGCCAGCAGTGAGCGGCGGGGGACCTTTCTTAGCTCCTACAATGAGCAGTTCTTC	CASSERRGTFLSSYNEQFF
-	TRBV7-2	TRBJ1-2	TRBD1	TGTGCCAGCAGCTTAGTAGGGACAGGGGCTAACTATGGCTACACCTTC	CASSLVGTGANYGYTF
-	TRBV19	TRBJ1-2	-	TGTGCCAGTAGTATACGGAGAGGGAACTATGGCTACACCTTC	CASSIRRGNYGYTF
-	TRBV6-1	TRBJ1-2	TRBD1	TGTGCCATCCGGGACAGGGGACTCGGTGGTATGAGCTACACCTTC	CAIRDRGLGGMSYTF
-	TRBV4-1	TRBJ2-5	-	TGCGCCAGCAGCCAAGATCCCGGGGTAGAGCAGTACTTC	CASSQDPGVEQYF
-	TRBV5-4	TRBJ2-7	TRBD2	TGTGCCAGCAGCTCGCTACCGAGCGGGAGGGTTGGGTACGAGCAGTACTTC	CASSSLPSGRVGYEQYF
-	TRBV6-1	TRBJ2-5	-	TGTGCCAGCAGTGCAAGACTGGGTTTGGAGACCCAGTACTTC	CASSARLGLETQYF
-	TRBV6-1	TRBJ2-4	-	TGTGCCAGCAGTGAAGTGGGACTTCTAGCCAAAAACATTCAGTACTTC	CASSEVGLLAKNIQYF
-	TRBV5-1	TRBJ2-5	-	TGCGCCAGCAGCTTGGGAGGAGGAGAAAGGGAGACCCAGTACTTC	CASSLGGGERETQYF